What follows is one T cell receptor beta chain and its context. The sample is drawn from a study of blood T cell repertoires in COVID-19. Looking at the study overall: The analysed material was cDNA or gDNA that came from T cells, B-cell-depleted T cells, or PBMCs.

Original analysis: Estimated nucleated cell counts came from reference gene primer amplification. TCRdb's table, derived via immunoSEQ multiplex PCR, lists solely in-frame clones and lacks some. From that table come the V and J calls and clone size; the DNA was used to work out D and trimming. The sample records about 200,000 clones, approximately 80% being singletons. The TCR originated in a man aged 35-49 years with acute or convalescent COVID-19. Sequencing used peripheral blood.

The CDR3 here is CASSLHGETQYF. The CDR3 nucleotides read TGTGCCAGCAGCTTACACGGAGAGACCCAGTACTTC. The chain combines TRBV7-9 with TRBJ2-5; unclear D gene. Germline lookup yields CDR1 SEHNR and CDR2 FQNEAQ (reference sequence). Trimming took off 2 bases at V and 4 bases at J, with 5 bases between the two ends. The CDR3 has 12 amino acids.